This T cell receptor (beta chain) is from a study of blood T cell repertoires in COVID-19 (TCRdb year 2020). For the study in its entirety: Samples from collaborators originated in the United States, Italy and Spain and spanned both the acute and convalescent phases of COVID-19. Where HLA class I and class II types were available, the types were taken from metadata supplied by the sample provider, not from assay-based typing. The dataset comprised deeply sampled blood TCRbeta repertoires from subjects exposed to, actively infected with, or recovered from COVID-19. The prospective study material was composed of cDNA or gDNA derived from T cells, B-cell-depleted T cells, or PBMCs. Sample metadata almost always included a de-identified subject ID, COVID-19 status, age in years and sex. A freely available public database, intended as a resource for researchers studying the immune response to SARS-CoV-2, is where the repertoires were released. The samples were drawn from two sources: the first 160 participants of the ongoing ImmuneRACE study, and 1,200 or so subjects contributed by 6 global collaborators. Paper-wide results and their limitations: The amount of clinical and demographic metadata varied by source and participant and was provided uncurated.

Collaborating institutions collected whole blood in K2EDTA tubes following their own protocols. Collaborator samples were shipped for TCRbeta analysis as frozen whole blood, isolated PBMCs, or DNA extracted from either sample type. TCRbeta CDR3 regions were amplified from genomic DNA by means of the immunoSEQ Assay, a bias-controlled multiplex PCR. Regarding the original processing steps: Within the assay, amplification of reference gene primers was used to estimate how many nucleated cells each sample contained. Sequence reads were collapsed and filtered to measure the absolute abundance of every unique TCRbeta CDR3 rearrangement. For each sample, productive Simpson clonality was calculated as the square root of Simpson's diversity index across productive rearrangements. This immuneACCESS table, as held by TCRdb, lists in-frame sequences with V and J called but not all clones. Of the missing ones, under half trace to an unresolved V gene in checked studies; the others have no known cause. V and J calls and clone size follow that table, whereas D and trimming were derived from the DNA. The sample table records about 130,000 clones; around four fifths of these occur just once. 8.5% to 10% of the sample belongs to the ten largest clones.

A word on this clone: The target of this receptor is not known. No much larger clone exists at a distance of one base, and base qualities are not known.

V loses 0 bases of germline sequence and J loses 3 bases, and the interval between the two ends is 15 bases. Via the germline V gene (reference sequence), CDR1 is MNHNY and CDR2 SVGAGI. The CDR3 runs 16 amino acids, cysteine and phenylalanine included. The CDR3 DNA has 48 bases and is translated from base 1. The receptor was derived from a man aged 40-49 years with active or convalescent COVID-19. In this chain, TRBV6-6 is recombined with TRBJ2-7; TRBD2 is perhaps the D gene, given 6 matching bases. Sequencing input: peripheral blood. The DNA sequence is TGTGCCAGCAGTTACTCGGACGTGGGGCGGGGCTACGAGCAGTACTTC. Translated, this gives CASSYSDVGRGYEQYF.